What follows describes a single T cell receptor (beta chain). The data were produced by immunoSEQ multiplex PCR, yet TCRdb's version contains in-frame clones alone and is incomplete. The sample lists about 88,000 clones; 75% to 90% were seen once. The sample is drawn from a study of OX40 agonist ivuxolimab in advanced cancers. Germline V gene lookup returns CDR1 GTSNPN and CDR2 SVGIG (reference sequence). CDR3 length: 14 amino acids. V was clipped by 5 bases and J by 1 base, with 11 bases between them. The chain combines TRBV30 with TRBJ2-2, with D possibly TRBD2 on 5 matching bases. This receptor was taken from an adult with an advanced solid tumor such as melanoma, head and neck, liver or kidney cancer. The material was CD4+ or CD8+ T cells sorted from blood, obtained in a trial of the OX40 agonist ivuxolimab. The chain's CDR3 is CAWGRDLNTGELFF. The CDR3 DNA follows: TGTGCCTGGGGCCGGGATCTGAACACCGGGGAGCTGTTTTTT.